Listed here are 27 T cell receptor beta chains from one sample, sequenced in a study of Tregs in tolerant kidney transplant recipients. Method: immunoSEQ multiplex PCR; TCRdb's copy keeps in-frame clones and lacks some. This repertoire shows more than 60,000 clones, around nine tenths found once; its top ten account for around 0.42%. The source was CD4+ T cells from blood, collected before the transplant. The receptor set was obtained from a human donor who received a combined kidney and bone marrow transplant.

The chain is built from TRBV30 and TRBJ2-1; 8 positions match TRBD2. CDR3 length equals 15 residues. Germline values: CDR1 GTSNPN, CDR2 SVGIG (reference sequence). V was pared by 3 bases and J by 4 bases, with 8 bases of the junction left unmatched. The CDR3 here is CAWRPRTSLYNEQFF. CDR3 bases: TGTGCCTGGAGGCCTCGGACTAGCTTATACAATGAGCAGTTCTTC.

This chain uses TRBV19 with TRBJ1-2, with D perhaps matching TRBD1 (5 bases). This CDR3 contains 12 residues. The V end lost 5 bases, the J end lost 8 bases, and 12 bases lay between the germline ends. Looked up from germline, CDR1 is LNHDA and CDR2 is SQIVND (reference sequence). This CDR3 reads CASSPTQGGYTF. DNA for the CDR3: TGTGCCAGTAGTCCCACGCAGGGAGGCTACACCTTC. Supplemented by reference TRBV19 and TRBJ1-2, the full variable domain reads DGGITQSPKYLFRKEGQNVTLSCEQNLNHDAMYWYRQDPGQGLRLIYYSQIVNDFQKGDIAEGYSVSREKKESFPLTVTSAQKNPTAFYLCASSPTQGGYTFGSGTRLTVV.

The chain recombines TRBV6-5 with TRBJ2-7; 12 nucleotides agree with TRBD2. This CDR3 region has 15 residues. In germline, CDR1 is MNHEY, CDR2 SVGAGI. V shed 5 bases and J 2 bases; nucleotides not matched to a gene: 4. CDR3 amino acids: CASSTRTSGTYEQYF. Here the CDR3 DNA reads TGTGCCAGCAGTACCCGGACTAGCGGGACCTACGAGCAGTACTTC.

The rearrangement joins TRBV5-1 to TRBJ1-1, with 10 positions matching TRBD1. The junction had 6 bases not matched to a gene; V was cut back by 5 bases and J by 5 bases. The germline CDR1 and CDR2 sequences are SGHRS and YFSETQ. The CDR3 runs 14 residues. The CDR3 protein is CASRRGQGETEAFF. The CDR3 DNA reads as TGCGCCAGCAGACGAGGACAGGGGGAAACTGAAGCTTTCTTT.

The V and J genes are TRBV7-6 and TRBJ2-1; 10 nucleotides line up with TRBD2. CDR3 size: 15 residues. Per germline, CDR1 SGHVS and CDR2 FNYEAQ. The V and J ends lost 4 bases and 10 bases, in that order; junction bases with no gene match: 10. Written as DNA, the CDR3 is TGTGCCAGCAGCTCCCTAGCGGGAGTCTGGTCGGAGCAGTTCTTC. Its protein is CASSSLAGVWSEQFF.

The CDR3 coding sequence is TGTGCCAGCAGCGCGCGATGGCTAGACAGGGAAGGGACTGAAGCTTTCTTT. As protein: CASSARWLDREGTEAFF. The genes are TRBV21-1 and TRBJ1-1; the D call TRBD1 from the table was never checked on the DNA. TRBV21-1 is described as a pseudogene. This CDR3 contains 17 residues.

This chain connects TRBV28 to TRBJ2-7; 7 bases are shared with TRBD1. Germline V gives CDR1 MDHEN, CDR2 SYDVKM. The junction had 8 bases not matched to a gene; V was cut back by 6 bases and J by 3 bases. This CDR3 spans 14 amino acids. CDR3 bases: TGTGCCAGCAGCAACCCGGGACAGATCTACGAGCAGTACTTC. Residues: CASSNPGQIYEQYF.

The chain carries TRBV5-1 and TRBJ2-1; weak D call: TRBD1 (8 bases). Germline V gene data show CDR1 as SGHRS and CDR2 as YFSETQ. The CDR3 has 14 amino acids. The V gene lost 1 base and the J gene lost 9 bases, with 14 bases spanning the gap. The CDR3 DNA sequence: TGCGCCAGCAGCTTGTCCAGCGGGACAGGTGAGCAGTTCTTC. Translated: CASSLSSGTGEQFF.

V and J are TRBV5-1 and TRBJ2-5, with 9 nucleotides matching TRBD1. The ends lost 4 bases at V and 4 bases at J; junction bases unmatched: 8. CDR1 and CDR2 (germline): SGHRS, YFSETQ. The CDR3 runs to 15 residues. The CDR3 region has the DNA TGCGCCAGCAGCCTAGGGACAGGGTTTGGAGAGACCCAGTACTTC. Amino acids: CASSLGTGFGETQYF.

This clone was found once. DNA of the CDR3: TGTGCCAGCAGTGAAGCCGGGAAGCCTAACGGGGAGCTGTTTTTT. This sequence encodes CASSEAGKPNGELFF. This sequence joins TRBV6-1 and TRBJ2-2; D perhaps matches TRBD2 (5 bases). The CDR3 is 15 amino acids. Trimming took 0 bases from V and 7 from J, leaving 12 bases between them. From germline, CDR1 is MNHNS and CDR2 SASEGT.

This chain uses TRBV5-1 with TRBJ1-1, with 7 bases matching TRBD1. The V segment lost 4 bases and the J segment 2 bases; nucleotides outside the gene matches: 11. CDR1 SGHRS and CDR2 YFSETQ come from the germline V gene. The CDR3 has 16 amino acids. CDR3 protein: CASSKGDRALNTEAFF. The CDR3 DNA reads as TGCGCCAGCAGCAAGGGAGACAGGGCCCTTAACACTGAAGCTTTCTTT. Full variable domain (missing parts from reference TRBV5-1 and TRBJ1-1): KAGVTQTPRYLIKTRGQQVTLSCSPISGHRSVSWYQQTPGQGLQFLFEYFSETQRNKGNFPGRFSGRQFSNSRSEMNVSTLELGDSALYLCASSKGDRALNTEAFFGQGTRLTVV.

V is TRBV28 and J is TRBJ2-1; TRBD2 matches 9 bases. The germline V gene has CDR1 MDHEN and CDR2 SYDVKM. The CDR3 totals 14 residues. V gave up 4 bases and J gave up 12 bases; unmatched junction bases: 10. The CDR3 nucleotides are TGTGCCAGCAGTTACCCTGGGACTAGCTTGGCGCAGTTCTTC. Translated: CASSYPGTSLAQFF.

CDR3 amino acids: CASSPEGAGANVLTF. The CDR3 coding sequence is TGTGCCAGCAGCCCCGAGGGGGCTGGGGCCAACGTCCTGACTTTC. The chain carries TRBV7-2 and TRBJ2-6; D might be TRBD1 (6 bases). V was clipped by 5 bases and J by 2 bases, with 10 bases between them. Germline lookup yields CDR1 SGHTA and CDR2 FQGNSA. The CDR3 totals 15 residues.

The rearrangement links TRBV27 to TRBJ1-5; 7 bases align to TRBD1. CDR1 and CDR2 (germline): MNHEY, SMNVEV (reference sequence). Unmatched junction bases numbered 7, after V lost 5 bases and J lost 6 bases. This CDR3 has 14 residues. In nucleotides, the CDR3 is TGTGCCAGCAGTCAGGACAGGTTGGGTCAGCCCCAGCATTTT. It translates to CASSQDRLGQPQHF.

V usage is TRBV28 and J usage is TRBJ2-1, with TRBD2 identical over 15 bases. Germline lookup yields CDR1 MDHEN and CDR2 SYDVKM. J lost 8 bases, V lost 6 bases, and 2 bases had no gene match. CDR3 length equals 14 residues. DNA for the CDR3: TGTGCCAGCAGCGGGACTAGCGGGAGGCATGAGCAGTTCTTC. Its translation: CASSGTSGRHEQFF.

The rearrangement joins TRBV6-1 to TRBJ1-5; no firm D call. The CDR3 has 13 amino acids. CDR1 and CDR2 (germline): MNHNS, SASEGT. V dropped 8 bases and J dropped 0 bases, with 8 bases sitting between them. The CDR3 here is CASGRGSNQPQHF. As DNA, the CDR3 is TGTGCCAGCGGGCGGGGTAGCAATCAGCCCCAGCATTTT.

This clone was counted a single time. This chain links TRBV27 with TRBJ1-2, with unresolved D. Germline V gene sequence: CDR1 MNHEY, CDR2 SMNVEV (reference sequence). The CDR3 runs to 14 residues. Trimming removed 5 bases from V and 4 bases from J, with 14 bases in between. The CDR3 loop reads CASSRGDEVYGYTF. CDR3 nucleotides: TGTGCCAGCAGTCGGGGAGACGAAGTCTATGGCTACACCTTC.

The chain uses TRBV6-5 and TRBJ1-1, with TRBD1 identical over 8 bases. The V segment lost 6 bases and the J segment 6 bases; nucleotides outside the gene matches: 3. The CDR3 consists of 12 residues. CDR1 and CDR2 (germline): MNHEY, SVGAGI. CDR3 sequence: CASRTGDSEAFF. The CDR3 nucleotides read TGTGCCAGCAGGACAGGGGACTCTGAAGCTTTCTTT.

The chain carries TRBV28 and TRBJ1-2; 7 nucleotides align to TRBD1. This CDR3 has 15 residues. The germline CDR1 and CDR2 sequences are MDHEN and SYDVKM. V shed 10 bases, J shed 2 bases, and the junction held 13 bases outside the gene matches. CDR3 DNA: TGTGCCACCCTTTCGGGACAGCTGCCCAACTATGGCTACACCTTC. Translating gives CATLSGQLPNYGYTF.

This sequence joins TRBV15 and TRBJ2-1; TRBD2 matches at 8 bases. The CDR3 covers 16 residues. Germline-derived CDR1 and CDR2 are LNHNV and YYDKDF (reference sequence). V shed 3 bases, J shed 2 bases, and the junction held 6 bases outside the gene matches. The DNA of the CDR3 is TGTGCCACCAGCAGGGCCTATAGCGGGGCCTACAATGAGCAGTTCTTC. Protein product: CATSRAYSGAYNEQFF.

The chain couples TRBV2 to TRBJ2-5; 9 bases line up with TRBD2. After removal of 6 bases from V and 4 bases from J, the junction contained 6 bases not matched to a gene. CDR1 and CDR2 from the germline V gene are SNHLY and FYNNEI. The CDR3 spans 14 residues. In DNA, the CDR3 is TGTGCCAGCAGCTTAGCGGGAGCGGGAGAGACCCAGTACTTC. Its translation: CASSLAGAGETQYF. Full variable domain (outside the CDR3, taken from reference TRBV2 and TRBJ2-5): EPEVTQTPSHQVTQMGQEVILRCVPISNHLYFYWYRQILGQKVEFLVSFYNNEISEKSEIFDDQFSVERPDGSNFTLKIRSTKLEDSAMYFCASSLAGAGETQYFGPGTRLLVL.

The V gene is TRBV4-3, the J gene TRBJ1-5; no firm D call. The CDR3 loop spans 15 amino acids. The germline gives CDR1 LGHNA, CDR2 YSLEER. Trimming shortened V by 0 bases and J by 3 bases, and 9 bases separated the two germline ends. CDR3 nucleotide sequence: TGCGCCAGCAGCCAAGATCGACTGAACAATCAGCCCCAGCATTTT. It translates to CASSQDRLNNQPQHF.

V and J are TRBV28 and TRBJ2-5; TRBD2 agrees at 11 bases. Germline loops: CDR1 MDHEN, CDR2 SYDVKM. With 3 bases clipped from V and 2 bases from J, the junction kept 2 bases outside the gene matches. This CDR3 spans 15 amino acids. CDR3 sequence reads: CASSLTSGAQETQYF. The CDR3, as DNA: TGTGCCAGCAGTTTGACTAGCGGGGCACAAGAGACCCAGTACTTC.

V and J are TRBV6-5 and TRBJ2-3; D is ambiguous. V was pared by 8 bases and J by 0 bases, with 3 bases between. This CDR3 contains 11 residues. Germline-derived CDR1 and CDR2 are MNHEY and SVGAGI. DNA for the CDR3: TGTGCCAGCCGGAGCACAGATACGCAGTATTTT. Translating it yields CASRSTDTQYF.

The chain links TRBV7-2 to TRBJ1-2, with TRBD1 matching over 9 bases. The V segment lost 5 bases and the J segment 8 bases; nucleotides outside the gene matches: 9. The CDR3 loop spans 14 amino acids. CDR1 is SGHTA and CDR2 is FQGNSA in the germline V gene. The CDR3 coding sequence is TGTGCCAGCAGCGCGGGGGGACAGGGTTGGGGCTACACCTTC. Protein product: CASSAGGQGWGYTF.

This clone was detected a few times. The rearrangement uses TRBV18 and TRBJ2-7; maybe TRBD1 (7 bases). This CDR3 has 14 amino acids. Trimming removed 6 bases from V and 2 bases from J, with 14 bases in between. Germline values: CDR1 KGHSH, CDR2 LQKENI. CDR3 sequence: CASSPGGGPYEQYF. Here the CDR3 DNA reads TGTGCCAGCTCCCCAGGAGGGGGCCCCTACGAGCAGTACTTC.

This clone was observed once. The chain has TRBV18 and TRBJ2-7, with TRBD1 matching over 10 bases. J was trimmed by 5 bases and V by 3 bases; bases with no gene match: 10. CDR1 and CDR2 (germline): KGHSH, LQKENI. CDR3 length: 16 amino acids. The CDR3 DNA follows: TGTGCCAGCTCACCTCAGGCCCCAGGGACAGGGGACGAGCAGTACTTC. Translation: CASSPQAPGTGDEQYF. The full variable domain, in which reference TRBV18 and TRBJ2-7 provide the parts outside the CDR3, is NAGVMQNPRHLVRRRGQEARLRCSPMKGHSHVYWYRQLPEEGLKFMVYLQKENIIDESGMPKERFSAEFPKEGPSILRIQQVVRGDSAAYFCASSPQAPGTGDEQYFGPGTRLTVT.